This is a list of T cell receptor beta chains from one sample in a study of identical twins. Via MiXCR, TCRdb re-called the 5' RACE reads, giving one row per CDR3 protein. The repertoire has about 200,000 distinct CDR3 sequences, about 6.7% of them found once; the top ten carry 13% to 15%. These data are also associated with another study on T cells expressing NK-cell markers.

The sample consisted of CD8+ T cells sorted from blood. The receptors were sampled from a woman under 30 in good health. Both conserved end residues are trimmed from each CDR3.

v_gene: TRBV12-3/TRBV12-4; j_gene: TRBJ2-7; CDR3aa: ASSGRLRGSTYEQY
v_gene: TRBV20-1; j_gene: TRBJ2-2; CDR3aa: SAERWCTGELF
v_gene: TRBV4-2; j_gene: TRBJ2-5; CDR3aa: ASSQLEGAETQY
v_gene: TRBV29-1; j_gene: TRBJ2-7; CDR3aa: SVEDNDYEQY
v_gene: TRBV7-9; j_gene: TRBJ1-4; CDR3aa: ASSFFGGENEKLF
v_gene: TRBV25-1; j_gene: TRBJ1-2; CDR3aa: ASQDRSYGYT
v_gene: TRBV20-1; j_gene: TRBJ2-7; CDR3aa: SATGTAAGFHEQY
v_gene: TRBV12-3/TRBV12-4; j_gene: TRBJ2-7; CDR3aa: ASSPGPAGEQY
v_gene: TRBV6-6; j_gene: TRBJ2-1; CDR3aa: ASSYINGGEQF
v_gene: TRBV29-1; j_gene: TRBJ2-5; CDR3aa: SVVKAGTNQETQY
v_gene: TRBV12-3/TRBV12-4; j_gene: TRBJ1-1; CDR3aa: ASSSKDPWDTEAF
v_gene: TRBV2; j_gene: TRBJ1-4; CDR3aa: ACRVGQGTEKLF
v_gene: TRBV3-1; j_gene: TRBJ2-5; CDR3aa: ASNRRLAGEETQY
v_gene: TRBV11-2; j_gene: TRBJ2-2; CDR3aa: ASSLLRREVNTGELF
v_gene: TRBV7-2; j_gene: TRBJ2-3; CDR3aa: ASSPVGSMKDTDTQY
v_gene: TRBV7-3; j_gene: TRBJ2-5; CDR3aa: ASSLWGKETQY
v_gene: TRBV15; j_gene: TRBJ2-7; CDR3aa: ATSRGDYEQY
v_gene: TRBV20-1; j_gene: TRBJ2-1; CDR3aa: CATGGGILSSYNEQF
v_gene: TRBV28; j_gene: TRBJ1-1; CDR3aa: ASSLFSGGPADEAF
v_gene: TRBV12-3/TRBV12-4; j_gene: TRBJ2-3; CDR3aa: ASSRDRGQKADTQY
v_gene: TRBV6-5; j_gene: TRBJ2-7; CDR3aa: ASSYSVGMSEQY
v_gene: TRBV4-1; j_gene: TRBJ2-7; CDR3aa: ASSQEKGFYEQY
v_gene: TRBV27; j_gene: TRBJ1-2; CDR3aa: ASSLRATFYGYT
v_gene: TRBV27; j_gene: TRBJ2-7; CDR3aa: ASSRGTAGYEQY
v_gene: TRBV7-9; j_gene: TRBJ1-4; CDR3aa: ASSRLEKLF
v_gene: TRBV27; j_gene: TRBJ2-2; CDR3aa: ASSHLGLENTGELF
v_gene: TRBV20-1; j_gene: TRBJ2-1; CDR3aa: SARDLASGGYNEQF